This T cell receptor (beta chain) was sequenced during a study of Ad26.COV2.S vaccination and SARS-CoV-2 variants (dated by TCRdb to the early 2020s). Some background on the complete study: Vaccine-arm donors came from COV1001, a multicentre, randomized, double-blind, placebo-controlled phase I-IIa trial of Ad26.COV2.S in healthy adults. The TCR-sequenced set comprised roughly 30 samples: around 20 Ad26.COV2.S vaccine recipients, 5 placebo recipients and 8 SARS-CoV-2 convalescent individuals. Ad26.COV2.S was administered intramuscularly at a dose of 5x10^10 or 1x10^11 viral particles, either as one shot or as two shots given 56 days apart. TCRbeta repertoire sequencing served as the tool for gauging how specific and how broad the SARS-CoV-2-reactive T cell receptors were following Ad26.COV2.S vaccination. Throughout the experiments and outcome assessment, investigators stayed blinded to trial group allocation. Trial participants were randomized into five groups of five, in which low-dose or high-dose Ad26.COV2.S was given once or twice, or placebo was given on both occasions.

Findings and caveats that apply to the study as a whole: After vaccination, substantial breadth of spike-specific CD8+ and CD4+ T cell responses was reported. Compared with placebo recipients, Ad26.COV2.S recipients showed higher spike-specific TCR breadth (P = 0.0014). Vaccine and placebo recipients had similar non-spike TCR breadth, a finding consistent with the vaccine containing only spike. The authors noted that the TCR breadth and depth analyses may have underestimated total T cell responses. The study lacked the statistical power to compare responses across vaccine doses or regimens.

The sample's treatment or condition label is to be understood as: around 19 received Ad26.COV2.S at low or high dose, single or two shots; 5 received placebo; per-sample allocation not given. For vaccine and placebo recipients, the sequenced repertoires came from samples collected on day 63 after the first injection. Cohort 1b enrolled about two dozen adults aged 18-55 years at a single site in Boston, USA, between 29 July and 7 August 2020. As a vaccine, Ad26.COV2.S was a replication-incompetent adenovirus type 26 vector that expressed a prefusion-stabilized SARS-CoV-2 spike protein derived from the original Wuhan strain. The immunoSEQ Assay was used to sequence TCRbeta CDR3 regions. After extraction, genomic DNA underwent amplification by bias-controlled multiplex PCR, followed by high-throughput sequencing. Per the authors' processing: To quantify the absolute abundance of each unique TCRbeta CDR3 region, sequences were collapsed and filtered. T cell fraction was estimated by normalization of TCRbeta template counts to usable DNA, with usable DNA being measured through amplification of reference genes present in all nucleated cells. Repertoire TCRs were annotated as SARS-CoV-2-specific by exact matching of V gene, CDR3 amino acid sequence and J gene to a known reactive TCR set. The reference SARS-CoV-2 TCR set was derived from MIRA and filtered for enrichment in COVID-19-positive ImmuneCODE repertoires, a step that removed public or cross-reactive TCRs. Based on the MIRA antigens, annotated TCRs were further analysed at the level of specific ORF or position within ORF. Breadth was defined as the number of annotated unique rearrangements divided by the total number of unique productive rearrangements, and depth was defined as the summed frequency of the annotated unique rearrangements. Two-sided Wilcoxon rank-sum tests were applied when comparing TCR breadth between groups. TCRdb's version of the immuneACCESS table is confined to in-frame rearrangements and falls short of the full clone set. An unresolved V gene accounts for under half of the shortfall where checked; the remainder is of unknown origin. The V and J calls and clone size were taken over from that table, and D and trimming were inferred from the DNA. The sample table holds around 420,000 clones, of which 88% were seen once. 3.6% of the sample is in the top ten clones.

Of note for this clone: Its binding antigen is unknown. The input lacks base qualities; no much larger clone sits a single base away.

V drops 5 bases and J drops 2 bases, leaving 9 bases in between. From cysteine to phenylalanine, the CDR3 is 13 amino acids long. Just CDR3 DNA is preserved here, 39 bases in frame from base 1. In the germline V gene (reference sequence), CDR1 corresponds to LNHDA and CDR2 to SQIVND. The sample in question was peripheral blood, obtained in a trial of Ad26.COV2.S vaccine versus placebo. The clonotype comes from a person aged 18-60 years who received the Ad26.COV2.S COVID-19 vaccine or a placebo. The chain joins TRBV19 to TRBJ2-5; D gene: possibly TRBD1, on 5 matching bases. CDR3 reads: CASSFNRQETQYF. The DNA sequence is TGTGCCAGTAGTTTCAACAGGCAAGAGACCCAGTACTTC.